The 3 T cell receptor beta chains reported below all come from one sample, sequenced in a study of tumor-infiltrating lymphocytes in glioblastoma multiforme. Multiple V-beta primers and a C-beta primer amplified TCRB from RNA. TCRdb analysed the multiplex PCR reads with MiXCR anew, one entry per CDR3 protein. The repertoire holds about 10,000 distinct CDR3 sequences, with roughly 71% as singletons. The material sequenced was brain tumor tissue. The receptor source for this set is a male donor with glioblastoma.

Of note for this clonotype: An end of the junction differs from the germline gene, which may be a read error. The genes are TRBV11-1 and TRBJ2-3; D assignment may be TRBD1 or TRBD2 (5 bases each). Germline V gene sequence: CDR1 SGHAT, CDR2 FQDESV (reference sequence). The CDR3 totals 16 residues. DNA of the CDR3: TGTGCCGGCAGCTTAACCCCAGGGCCTAGCACGGATACGCAATATTTT. Its translation: CAGSLTPGPSTDTQYF.

The chain employs TRBV29-1 and TRBJ2-7; 7 nucleotides line up with TRBD2. This CDR3 spans 17 amino acids. V was pared by 4 bases and J by 1 base, with 16 bases of the junction left unmatched. In germline, CDR1 is SQVTM, CDR2 ANQGSEA. The CDR3 nucleotides are TGCAGCGTTGTAGGGTCATCATCCGGGAGGAAATCCTACGAGCAGTACTTC. Translation gives CSVVGSSSGRKSYEQYF.

The chain recombines TRBV20-1 with TRBJ2-7; 9 bases fit TRBD1. The junction had 13 bases not matched to a gene; V was cut back by 3 bases and J by 7 bases. The germline CDR1 and CDR2 sequences are DFQATT and SNEGSKA (reference sequence). The CDR3 has 15 amino acids. The DNA for the CDR3 is TGCAGTGCTAGGGACGAGGGACAGGGAATTGGGGAGCAGTACTTC. It codes for CSARDEGQGIGEQYF.